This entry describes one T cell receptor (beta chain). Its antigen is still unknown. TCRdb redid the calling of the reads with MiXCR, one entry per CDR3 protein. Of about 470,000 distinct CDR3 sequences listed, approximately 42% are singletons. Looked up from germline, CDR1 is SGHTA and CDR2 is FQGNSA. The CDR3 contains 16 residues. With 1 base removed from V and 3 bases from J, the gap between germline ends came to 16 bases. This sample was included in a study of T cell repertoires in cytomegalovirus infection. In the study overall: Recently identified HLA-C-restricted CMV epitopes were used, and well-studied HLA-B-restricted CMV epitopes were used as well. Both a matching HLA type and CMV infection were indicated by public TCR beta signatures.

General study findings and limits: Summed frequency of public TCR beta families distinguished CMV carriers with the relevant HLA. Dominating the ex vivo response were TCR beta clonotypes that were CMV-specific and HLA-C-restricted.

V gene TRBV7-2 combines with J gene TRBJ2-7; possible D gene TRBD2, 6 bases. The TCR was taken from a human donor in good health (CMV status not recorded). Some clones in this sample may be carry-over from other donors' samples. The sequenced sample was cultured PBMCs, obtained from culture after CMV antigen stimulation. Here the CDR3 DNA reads TGTGCCAGCAGCTTAGTAACTTGGGGGGAACGCTACGAGCAGTACTTC. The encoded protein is CASSLVTWGERYEQYF.